The clone carrying this T cell receptor beta chain was detected many times. Its antigen is undetermined. These data belong to a study of glioma-infiltrating T cells. Findings of the study overall: Non-neoplastic patients had below-expected tissue-blood divergence, while all gliomas exceeded expectation. Tissue and blood shared very few CDR3 sequences.

The CDR3 sequence is 14 residues long. Germline values: CDR1 LNHNV, CDR2 YYDKDF (reference sequence). V lost 7 bases, J lost 2 bases, and 13 bases lay in between. Amplification of TCR alpha and beta CDR3 regions from RNA used iRepertoire nested multiplex PCR. TCRdb re-called the multiplex PCR reads with MiXCR, one entry per CDR3 protein. This repertoire shows about 200,000 distinct CDR3 sequences, 25% to 35% found once; its top ten account for around 21%. This chain uses TRBV15 with TRBJ2-3, with D perhaps TRBD2 (6 bases). This TCR derives from a human donor with low-grade glioma or glioblastoma, undergoing nonglioma brain surgery, or in good health (not recorded which). Sequenced input: glioma tissue, nonneoplastic brain tissue, or PBMCs (not recorded which). CDR3 region: CATKGREYTDTQYF. The CDR3 nucleotides read TGTGCCACCAAGGGGCGGGAATACACAGATACGCAGTATTTT. Combining the CDR3 with reference TRBV15 and TRBJ2-3 gives the whole variable domain DAMVIQNPRYQVTQFGKPVTLSCSQTLNHNVMYWYQQKSSQAPKLLFHYYDKDFNNEADTPDNFQSRRPNTSFCFLDIRSPGLGDTAMYLCATKGREYTDTQYFGPGTRLTVL.